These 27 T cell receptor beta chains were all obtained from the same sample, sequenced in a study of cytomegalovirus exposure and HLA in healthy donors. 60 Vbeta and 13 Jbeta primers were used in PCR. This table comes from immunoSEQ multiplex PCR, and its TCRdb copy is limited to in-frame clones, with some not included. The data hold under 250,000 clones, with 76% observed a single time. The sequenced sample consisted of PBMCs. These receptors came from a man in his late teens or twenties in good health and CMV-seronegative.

CDR3 region: CASLRPGGNTEAFF. For the CDR3, the DNA is TGTGCCAGCCTTCGGCCAGGGGGGAACACTGAAGCTTTCTTT. The genes are TRBV6-1 and TRBJ1-1; 7 nucleotides align to TRBD1. V shed 8 bases, J shed 1 base, and the junction held 7 bases outside the gene matches. The germline V gene encodes CDR1 MNHNS and CDR2 SASEGT. The CDR3 spans 14 residues.

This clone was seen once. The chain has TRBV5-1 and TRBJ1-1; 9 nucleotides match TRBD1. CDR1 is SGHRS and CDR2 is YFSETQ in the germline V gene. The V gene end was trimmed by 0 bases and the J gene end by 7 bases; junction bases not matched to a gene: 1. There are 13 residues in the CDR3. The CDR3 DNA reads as TGCGCCAGCAGCTTGGGGACAGGGGTTGAAGCTTTCTTT. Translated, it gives CASSLGTGVEAFF.

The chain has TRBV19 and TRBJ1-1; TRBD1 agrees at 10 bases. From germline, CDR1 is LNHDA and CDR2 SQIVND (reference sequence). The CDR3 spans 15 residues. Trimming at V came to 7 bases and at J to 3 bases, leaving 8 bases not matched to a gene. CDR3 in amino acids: CASNDDRGQDTEAFF. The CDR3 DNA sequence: TGTGCCAGTAACGACGACAGGGGGCAAGACACTGAAGCTTTCTTT. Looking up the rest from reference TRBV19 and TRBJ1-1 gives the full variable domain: DGGITQSPKYLFRKEGQNVTLSCEQNLNHDAMYWYRQDPGQGLRLIYYSQIVNDFQKGDIAEGYSVSREKKESFPLTVTSAQKNPTAFYLCASNDDRGQDTEAFFGQGTRLTVV.

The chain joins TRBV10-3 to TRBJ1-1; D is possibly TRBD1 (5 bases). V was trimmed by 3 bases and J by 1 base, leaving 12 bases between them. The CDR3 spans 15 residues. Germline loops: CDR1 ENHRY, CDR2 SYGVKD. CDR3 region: CAISDRGERNTEAFF. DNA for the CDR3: TGTGCCATCAGTGACCGGGGGGAAAGGAACACTGAAGCTTTCTTT.

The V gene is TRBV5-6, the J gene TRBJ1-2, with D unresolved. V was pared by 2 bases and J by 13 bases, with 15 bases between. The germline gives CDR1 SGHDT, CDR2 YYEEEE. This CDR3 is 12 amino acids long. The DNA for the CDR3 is TGTGCCAGCAGCTTTGGCCCGGGAGTGGTCACCTTC. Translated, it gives CASSFGPGVVTF. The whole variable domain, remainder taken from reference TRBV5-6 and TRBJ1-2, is DAGVTQSPTHLIKTRGQQVTLRCSPKSGHDTVSWYQQALGQGPQFIFQYYEEEERQRGNFPDRFSGHQFPNYSSELNVNALLLGDSALYLCASSFGPGVVTFGSGTRLTVV.

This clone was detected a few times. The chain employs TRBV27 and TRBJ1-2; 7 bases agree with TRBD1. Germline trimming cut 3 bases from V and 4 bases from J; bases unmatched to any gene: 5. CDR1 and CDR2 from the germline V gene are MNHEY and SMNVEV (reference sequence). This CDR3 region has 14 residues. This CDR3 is CASSLTGMGYGYTF. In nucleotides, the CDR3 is TGTGCCAGCAGTTTGACAGGGATGGGCTATGGCTACACCTTC.

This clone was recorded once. CDR3 protein: CASSSRAFSGNYNEQFF. The CDR3, as DNA: TGTGCCAGCAGCTCACGCGCGTTTAGCGGGAACTACAATGAGCAGTTCTTC. This rearrangement joins TRBV7-9 to TRBJ2-1, with 8 positions matching TRBD2. The germline V gene encodes CDR1 SEHNR and CDR2 FQNEAQ (reference sequence). V dropped 4 bases and J dropped 3; count of bases not matched to a gene: 11. There are 17 residues in the CDR3.

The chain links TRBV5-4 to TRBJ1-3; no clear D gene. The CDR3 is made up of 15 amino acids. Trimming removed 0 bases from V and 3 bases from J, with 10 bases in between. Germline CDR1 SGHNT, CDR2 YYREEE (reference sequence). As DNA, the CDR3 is TGTGCCAGCAGCTTGGCCCAGTCAGATGGAAACACCATATATTTT. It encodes CASSLAQSDGNTIYF.

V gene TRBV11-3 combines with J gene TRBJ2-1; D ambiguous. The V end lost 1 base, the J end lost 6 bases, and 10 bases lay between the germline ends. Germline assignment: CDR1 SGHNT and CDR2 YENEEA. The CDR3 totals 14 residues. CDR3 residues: CASSLGAGPNEQFF. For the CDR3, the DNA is TGTGCCAGCAGCTTAGGGGCAGGCCCCAATGAGCAGTTCTTC.

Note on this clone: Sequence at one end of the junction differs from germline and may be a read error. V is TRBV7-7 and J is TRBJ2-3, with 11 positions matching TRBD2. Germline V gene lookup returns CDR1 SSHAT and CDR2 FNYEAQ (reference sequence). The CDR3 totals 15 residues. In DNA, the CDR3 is TGTGCTAGCAGCTTAGCGGGAGGGAGCACAGATACGCAGTATTTT. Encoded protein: CASSLAGGSTDTQYF.

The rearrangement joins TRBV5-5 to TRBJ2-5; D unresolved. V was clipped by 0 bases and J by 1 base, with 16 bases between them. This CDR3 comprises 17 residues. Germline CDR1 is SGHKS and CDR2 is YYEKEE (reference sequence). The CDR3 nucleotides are TGTGCCAGCAGCTTGGGACACCAAAGGCTGTTCCAAGAGACCCAGTACTTC. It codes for CASSLGHQRLFQETQYF.

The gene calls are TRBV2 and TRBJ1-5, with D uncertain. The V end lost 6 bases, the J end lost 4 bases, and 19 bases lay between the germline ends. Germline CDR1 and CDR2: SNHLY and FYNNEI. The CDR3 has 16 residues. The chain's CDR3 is CASRARSRDGNQPQHF. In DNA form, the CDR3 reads TGTGCCAGCAGGGCCCGTTCGCGGGATGGGAATCAGCCCCAGCATTTT.

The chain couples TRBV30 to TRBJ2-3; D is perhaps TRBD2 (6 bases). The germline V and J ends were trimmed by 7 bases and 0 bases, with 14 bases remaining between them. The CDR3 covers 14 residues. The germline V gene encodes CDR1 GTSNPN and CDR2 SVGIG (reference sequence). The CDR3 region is CAFFLATSTDTQYF. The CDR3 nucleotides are TGTGCCTTTTTTCTAGCGACTAGCACAGATACGCAGTATTTT.

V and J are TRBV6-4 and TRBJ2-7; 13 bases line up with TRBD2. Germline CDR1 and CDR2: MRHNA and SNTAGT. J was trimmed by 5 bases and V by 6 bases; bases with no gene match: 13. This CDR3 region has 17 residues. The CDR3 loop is CASRRTSGRFVVHEQYF. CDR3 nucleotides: TGTGCCAGCAGGAGGACTAGCGGGAGATTCGTGGTACACGAGCAGTACTTC.

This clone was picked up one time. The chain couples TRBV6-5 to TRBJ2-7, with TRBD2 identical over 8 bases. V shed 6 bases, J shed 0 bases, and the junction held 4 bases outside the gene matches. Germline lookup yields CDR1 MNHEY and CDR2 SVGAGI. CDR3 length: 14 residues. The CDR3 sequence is CASSQTSVSYEQYF. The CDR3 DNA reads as TGTGCCAGCAGCCAGACTAGCGTCTCCTACGAGCAGTACTTC.

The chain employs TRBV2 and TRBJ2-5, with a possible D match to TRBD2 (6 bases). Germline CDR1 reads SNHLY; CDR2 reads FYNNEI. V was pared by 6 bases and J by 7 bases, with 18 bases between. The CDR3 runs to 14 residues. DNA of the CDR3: TGTGCCAGCAGCTTAGACAGCCACGGGGGGACCCAGTACTTC. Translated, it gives CASSLDSHGGTQYF.

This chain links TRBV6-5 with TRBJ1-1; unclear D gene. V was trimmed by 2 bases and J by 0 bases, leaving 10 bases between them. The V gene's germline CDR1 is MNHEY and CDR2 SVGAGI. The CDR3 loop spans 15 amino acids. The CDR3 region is CASSYLGSLNTEAFF. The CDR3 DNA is TGTGCCAGCAGTTACCTTGGCAGTTTGAACACTGAAGCTTTCTTT.

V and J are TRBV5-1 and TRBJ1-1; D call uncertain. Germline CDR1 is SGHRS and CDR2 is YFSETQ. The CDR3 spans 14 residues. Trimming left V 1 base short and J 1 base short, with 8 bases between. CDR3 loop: CASSLSTSNTEAFF. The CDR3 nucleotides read TGCGCCAGCAGCTTGTCCACATCGAACACTGAAGCTTTCTTT.

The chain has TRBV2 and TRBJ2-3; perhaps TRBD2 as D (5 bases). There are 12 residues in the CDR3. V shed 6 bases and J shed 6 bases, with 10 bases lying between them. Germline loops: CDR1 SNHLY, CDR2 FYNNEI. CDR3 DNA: TGTGCCAGCAGGGCGGGTGGGGATACGCAGTATTTT. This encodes CASRAGGDTQYF.

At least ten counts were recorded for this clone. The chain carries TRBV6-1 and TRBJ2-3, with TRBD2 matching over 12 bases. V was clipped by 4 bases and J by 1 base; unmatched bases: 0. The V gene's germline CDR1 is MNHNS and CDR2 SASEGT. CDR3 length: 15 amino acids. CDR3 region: CASSGLAGGTDTQYF. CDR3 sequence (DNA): TGTGCCAGCAGTGGACTAGCGGGAGGCACAGATACGCAGTATTTT.

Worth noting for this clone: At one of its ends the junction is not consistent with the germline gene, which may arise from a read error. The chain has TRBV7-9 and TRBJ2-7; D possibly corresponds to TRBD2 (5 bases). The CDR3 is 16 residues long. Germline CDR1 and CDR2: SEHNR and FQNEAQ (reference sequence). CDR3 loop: CSSSSGSAAAGYEQYF. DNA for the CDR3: TGTTCCAGCAGCTCGGGGTCGGCAGCGGCGGGCTACGAGCAGTACTTC. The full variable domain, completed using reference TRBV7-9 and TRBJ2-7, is DTGVSQNPRHKITKRGQNVTFRCDPISEHNRLYWYRQTLGQGPEFLTYFQNEAQLEKSRLLSDRFSAERPKGSFSTLEIQRTEQGDSAMYLCSSSSGSAAAGYEQYFGPGTRLTVT.

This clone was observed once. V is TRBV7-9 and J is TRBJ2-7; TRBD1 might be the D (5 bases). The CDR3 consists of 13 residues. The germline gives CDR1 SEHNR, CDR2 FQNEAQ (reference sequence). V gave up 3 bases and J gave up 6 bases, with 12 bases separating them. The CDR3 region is CASSFSQDTEQYF. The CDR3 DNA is TGTGCCAGCAGCTTTTCGCAGGACACCGAGCAGTACTTC.

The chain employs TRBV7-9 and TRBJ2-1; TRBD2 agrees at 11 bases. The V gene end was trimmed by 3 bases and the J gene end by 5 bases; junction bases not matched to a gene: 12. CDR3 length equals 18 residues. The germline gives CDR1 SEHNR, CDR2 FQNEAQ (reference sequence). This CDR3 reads CASSFSPPGLAEDNEQFF. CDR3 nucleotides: TGTGCCAGCAGCTTCTCACCCCCGGGACTAGCGGAAGACAATGAGCAGTTCTTC.

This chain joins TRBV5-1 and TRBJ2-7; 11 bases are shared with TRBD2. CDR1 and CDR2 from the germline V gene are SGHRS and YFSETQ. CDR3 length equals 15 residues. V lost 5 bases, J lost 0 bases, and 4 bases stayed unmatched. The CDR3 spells CASRSGLAVSYEQYF. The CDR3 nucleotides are TGCGCCAGCAGATCGGGACTAGCGGTCTCCTACGAGCAGTACTTC. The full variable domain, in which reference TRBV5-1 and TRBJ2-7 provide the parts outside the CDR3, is KAGVTQTPRYLIKTRGQQVTLSCSPISGHRSVSWYQQTPGQGLQFLFEYFSETQRNKGNFPGRFSGRQFSNSRSEMNVSTLELGDSALYLCASRSGLAVSYEQYFGPGTRLTVT.

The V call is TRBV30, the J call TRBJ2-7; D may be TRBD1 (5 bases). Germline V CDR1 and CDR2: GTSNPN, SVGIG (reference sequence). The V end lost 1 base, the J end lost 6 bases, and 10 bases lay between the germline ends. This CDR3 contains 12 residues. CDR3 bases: TGTGCCTGGAGTGGACAGTTAGGCGAGCAGTACTTC. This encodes CAWSGQLGEQYF.

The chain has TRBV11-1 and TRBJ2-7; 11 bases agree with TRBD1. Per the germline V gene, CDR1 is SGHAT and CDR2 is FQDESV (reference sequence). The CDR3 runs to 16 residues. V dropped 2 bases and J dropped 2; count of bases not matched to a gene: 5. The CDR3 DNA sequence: TGTGCCAGCAGCTTACTAGGGACAGGGGGGACCTACGAGCAGTACTTC. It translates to CASSLLGTGGTYEQYF.

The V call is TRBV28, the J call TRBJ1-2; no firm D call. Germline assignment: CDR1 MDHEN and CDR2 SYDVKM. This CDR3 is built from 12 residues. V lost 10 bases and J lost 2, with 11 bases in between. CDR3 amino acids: CATGDKNYGYTF. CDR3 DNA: TGTGCCACCGGTGACAAGAACTATGGCTACACCTTC.